The clone carrying this TCR beta chain was counted a few times. No antigen is known for it. PCR employed 60 Vbeta and 13 Jbeta primers. TCRdb's copy holds only in-frame clones and misses some; the assay was immunoSEQ multiplex PCR. The sample contains roughly 110,000 clones, about 70% of which appear only once. CDR3 size: 16 residues. CDR1 is SNHLY, CDR2 FYNNEI, per germline. The junction had 8 bases not matched to a gene; V was cut back by 5 bases and J by 1 base. This sample was taken from a study of cytomegalovirus exposure and HLA in healthy donors. As for the study in general: Most genotyped donors, 81% of about 360, had Caucasian-associated genetic ancestry. Notes on the study in general: Rare TCR sequences predominated, though certain public TCRs were found in many donors. CMV antigen specificity of a few CMV-associated chains was confirmed in vitro. Later on, a genetic analysis was performed. It linked a missense variant in DCLRE1C with V- and J-gene trimming of TCR beta.

This sequence joins TRBV2 and TRBJ2-3; 8 bases map to TRBD2. Sequencing was performed on PBMCs. The sequence came from a woman aged 40 to 50 in good health and CMV-seropositive. The CDR3 region is CASSISGAFGTDTQYF. CDR3 bases: TGTGCCAGCAGTATTAGCGGGGCCTTTGGCACAGATACGCAGTATTTT.